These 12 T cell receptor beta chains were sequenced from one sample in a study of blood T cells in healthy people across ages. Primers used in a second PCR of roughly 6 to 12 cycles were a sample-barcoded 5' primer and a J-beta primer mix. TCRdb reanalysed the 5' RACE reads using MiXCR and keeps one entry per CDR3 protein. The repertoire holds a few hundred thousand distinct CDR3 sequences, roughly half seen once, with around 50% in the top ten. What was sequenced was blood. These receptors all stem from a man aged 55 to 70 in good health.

CDR3 amino acids: CASSVATGTGDNEQFF. In DNA, the CDR3 is TGTGCCAGCAGCGTGGCCACCGGGACAGGAGATAATGAGCAGTTCTTC. The rearrangement joins TRBV9 to TRBJ2-1; 8 bases align to TRBD1. This CDR3 is built from 16 residues. Germline loops: CDR1 SGDLS, CDR2 YYNGEE. Trimming at V came to 2 bases and at J to 7 bases, leaving 11 bases not matched to a gene.

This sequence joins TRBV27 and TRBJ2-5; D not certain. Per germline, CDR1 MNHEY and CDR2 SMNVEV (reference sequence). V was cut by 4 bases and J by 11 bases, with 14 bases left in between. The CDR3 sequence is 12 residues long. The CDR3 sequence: CASSSRSAKQYF. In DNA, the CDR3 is TGTGCCAGCAGTTCCAGGTCGGCAAAGCAGTACTTC.

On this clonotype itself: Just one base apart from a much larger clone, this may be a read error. The DNA of the CDR3 is TGTGCCAGCAGCTTAGTAGGACCTTACGAGCAGTTCTTC. Translated: CASSLVGPYEQFF. The chain links TRBV13 to TRBJ2-1; D gene ambiguous. The CDR3 consists of 13 residues. Germline V gives CDR1 PRHDT, CDR2 FYEKMQ (reference sequence). Trimming cost V 1 base and J 10 bases, with 11 bases left between them. Drawing the rest from reference TRBV13 and TRBJ2-1, the complete variable domain is AAGVIQSPRHLIKEKRETATLKCYPIPRHDTVYWYQQGPGQDPQFLISFYEKMQSDKGSIPDRFSAQQFSDYHSELNMSSLELGDSALYFCASSLVGPYEQFFGPGTRLTVL.

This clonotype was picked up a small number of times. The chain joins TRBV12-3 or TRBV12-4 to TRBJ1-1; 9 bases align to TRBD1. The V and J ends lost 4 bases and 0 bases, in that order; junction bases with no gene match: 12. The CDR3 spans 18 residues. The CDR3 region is CASSSYRDRDPLNTEAFF. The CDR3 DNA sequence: TGTGCCAGCAGTTCATACCGGGACAGGGATCCATTGAACACTGAAGCTTTCTTT.

The CDR3 here is CSVIPGTGVYEQYF. Written as DNA, the CDR3 is TGCAGCGTGATACCCGGGACAGGGGTTTACGAGCAGTACTTC. The rearrangement uses TRBV29-1 and TRBJ2-7, with 10 positions matching TRBD1. The junction had 9 bases not matched to a gene; V was cut back by 6 bases and J by 4 bases. From germline, CDR1 is SQVTM and CDR2 ANQGSEA. CDR3 size: 14 residues.

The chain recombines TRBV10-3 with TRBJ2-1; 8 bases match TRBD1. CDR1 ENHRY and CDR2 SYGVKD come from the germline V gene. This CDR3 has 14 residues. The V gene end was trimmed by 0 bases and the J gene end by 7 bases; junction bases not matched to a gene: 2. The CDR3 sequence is CAISESGQVNEQFF. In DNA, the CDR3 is TGTGCCATCAGTGAGTCGGGACAGGTTAATGAGCAGTTCTTC.

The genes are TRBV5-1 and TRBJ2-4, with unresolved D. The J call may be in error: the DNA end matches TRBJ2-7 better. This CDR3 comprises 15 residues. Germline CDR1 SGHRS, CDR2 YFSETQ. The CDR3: CASSLGGTKSDEQYF. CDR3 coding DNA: TGCGCCAGCAGCTTGGGGGGAACGAAAAGCGACGAGCAGTACTTC.

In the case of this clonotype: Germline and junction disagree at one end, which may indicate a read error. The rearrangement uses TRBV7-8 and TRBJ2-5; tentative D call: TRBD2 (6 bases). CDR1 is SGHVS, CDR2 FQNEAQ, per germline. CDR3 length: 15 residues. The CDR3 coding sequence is TGTGCCAGCAGCTTTCAGGCGGGGAGGCAAGGGACCCAGTACTTC. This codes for CASSFQAGRQGTQYF.

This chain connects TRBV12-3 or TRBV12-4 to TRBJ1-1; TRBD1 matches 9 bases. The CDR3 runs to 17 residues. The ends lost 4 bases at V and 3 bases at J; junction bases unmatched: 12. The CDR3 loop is CASSSSYGTGPDTEAFF. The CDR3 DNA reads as TGTGCCAGCAGTTCCTCCTATGGGACAGGGCCTGACACTGAAGCTTTCTTT.

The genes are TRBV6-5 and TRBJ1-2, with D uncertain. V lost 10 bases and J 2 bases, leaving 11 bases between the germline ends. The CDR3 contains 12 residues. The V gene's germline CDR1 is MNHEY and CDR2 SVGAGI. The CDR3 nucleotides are TGTGCCACCAGACGAGGGAACTATGGCTACACCTTC. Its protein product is CATRRGNYGYTF.

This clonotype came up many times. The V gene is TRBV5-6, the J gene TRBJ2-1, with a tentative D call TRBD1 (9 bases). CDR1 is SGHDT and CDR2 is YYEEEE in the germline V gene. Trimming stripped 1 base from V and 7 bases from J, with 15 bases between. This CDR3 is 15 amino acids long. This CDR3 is CASSLPGGTGNEQFF. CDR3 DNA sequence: TGTGCCAGCAGCTTGCCGGGGGGGACAGGGAATGAGCAGTTCTTC.

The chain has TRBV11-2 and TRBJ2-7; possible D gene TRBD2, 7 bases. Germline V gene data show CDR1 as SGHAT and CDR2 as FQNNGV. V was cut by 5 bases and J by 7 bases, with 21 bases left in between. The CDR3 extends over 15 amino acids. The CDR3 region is CASSPRGGYADEQYF. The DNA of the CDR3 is TGTGCCAGCAGCCCGAGGGGGGGGTATGCCGATGAGCAGTACTTC. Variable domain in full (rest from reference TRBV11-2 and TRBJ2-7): EAGVAQSPRYKIIEKRQSVAFWCNPISGHATLYWYQQILGQGPKLLIQFQNNGVVDDSQLPKDRFSAERLKGVDSTLKIQPAKLEDSAVYLCASSPRGGYADEQYFGPGTRLTVT.